A selection of T cell receptor beta chains follows, all from one sample in a study of technical replicates of blood from several donors. Some clones are missing from TCRdb's copy, which holds only in-frame ones; the method was immunoSEQ multiplex PCR. The sample contains over 65,000 clones, nearly 98% of which appear only once. The sequenced sample consisted of T cells isolated from PBMCs. These receptors all come from a human donor in good health. The CDR3 runs from the conserved cysteine through the conserved F or W. A D gene is named only where the DNA matches it firmly. Clone sizes are given selectively: once, few, many, or a class where the clone is expanded.

j_gene: TRBJ2-3; v_gene: TRBV7-8; d_gene: -; abundance: -; CDR3aa: CASSMDYLTDTQYF; CDR3nt: TGTGCCAGCAGCATGGACTACCTCACAGATACGCAGTATTTT
j_gene: TRBJ2-5; v_gene: TRBV2; d_gene: TRBD1; abundance: -; CDR3aa: CASLHLLGQGRETQYF; CDR3nt: TGTGCCAGCTTGCACCTTCTCGGACAGGGGCGAGAGACCCAGTACTTC
j_gene: TRBJ1-2; v_gene: TRBV5-1; d_gene: TRBD1; abundance: once; CDR3aa: CASSWGQGANYGYTF; CDR3nt: TGCGCCAGCAGCTGGGGACAGGGTGCGAACTATGGCTACACCTTC
j_gene: TRBJ1-2; v_gene: TRBV2; d_gene: -; abundance: -; CDR3aa: CASNRAPNTF; CDR3nt: TGTGCCAGCAACAGGGCTCCGAACACCTTC
j_gene: TRBJ2-5; v_gene: TRBV7-9; d_gene: -; abundance: -; CDR3aa: CASSSQIGGRYQETQYF; CDR3nt: TGTGCCAGCAGCTCACAGATCGGGGGTAGATACCAAGAGACCCAGTACTTC
j_gene: TRBJ2-5; v_gene: TRBV4-1; d_gene: TRBD2; abundance: -; CDR3aa: CASSQVMTGTRLVGVTQYF; CDR3nt: TGCGCCAGCAGCCAAGTCATGACCGGGACTAGACTGGTAGGCGTGACCCAGTACTTC
j_gene: TRBJ1-5; v_gene: TRBV6-1; d_gene: -; abundance: -; CDR3aa: CASSEQAGPQHF; CDR3nt: TGTGCCAGCAGTGAACAGGCAGGGCCCCAGCATTTT
j_gene: TRBJ2-1; v_gene: TRBV27; d_gene: -; abundance: -; CDR3aa: CASSFQAGGYGEQFF; CDR3nt: TGTGCCAGCAGTTTTCAGGCAGGGGGGTATGGTGAGCAGTTCTTC
j_gene: TRBJ2-2; v_gene: TRBV30; d_gene: TRBD1; abundance: -; CDR3aa: CAWSRGLNTGELFF; CDR3nt: TGTGCCTGGAGTAGGGGGCTGAACACCGGGGAGCTGTTTTTT
j_gene: TRBJ2-2; v_gene: TRBV28; d_gene: -; abundance: -; CDR3aa: CASSGTLDLGHTGELFF; CDR3nt: TGTGCCAGCAGTGGGACACTTGACCTGGGGCACACCGGGGAGCTGTTTTTT
j_gene: TRBJ1-3; v_gene: TRBV13; d_gene: -; abundance: -; CDR3aa: CASSLSSSGNTIYF; CDR3nt: TGTGCCAGCAGCTTATCTAGCTCTGGAAACACCATATATTTT
j_gene: TRBJ2-3; v_gene: TRBV25-1; d_gene: TRBD1; abundance: -; CDR3aa: CASSGRKRQGMGDTQYF; CDR3nt: TGTGCCAGCAGTGGACGTAAAAGACAGGGAATGGGAGATACGCAGTATTTT
j_gene: TRBJ2-4; v_gene: TRBV11-2; d_gene: -; abundance: -; CDR3aa: CASSPAGGWVNIQYF; CDR3nt: TGTGCCAGCAGCCCGGCAGGAGGGTGGGTGAACATTCAGTACTTC
j_gene: TRBJ2-6; v_gene: TRBV28; d_gene: TRBD1; abundance: -; CDR3aa: CASSLQGAGANVLTF; CDR3nt: TGTGCCAGCAGTTTGCAGGGGGCTGGGGCCAACGTCCTGACTTTC
j_gene: TRBJ1-2; v_gene: TRBV19; d_gene: TRBD1; abundance: -; CDR3aa: CASTPGQGLSLYGYTF; CDR3nt: TGTGCCAGTACTCCCGGACAGGGGCTTTCCTTGTATGGCTACACCTTC
j_gene: TRBJ2-7; v_gene: TRBV7-8; d_gene: TRBD2; abundance: -; CDR3aa: CASSNQGIAGGYEQYF; CDR3nt: TGTGCCAGCAGCAACCAAGGAATAGCGGGAGGGTACGAGCAGTACTTC
j_gene: TRBJ2-1; v_gene: TRBV7-9; d_gene: -; abundance: -; CDR3aa: CASSTREVAYNEQFF; CDR3nt: TGTGCCAGCAGCACAAGGGAGGTGGCATACAATGAGCAGTTCTTC
j_gene: TRBJ1-2; v_gene: TRBV2; d_gene: -; abundance: -; CDR3aa: CASSVTGYYGYTF; CDR3nt: TGTGCCAGCAGTGTTACAGGGTACTATGGCTACACCTTC
j_gene: TRBJ1-2; v_gene: TRBV29-1; d_gene: TRBD1; abundance: -; CDR3aa: CSVFTGADYGYTF; CDR3nt: TGCAGCGTTTTTACAGGGGCGGATTATGGCTACACCTTC
j_gene: TRBJ1-3; v_gene: TRBV5-1; d_gene: -; abundance: once; CDR3aa: CASSLDSRGNTIYF; CDR3nt: TGCGCCAGCAGCTTGGACTCCAGGGGAAACACCATATATTTT
j_gene: TRBJ2-7; v_gene: TRBV5-1; d_gene: -; abundance: -; CDR3aa: CASSLVSGSSYEQYF; CDR3nt: TGCGCCAGCAGCTTGGTATCTGGGAGTAGCTACGAGCAGTACTTC
j_gene: TRBJ1-1; v_gene: TRBV2; d_gene: -; abundance: -; CDR3aa: CASDGVKAFF; CDR3nt: TGTGCCAGCGACGGGGTCAAAGCTTTCTTT
j_gene: TRBJ1-1; v_gene: TRBV2; d_gene: TRBD1; abundance: -; CDR3aa: CASSGPGQGAGSVNTEAFF; CDR3nt: TGTGCCAGCAGCGGGCCGGGACAGGGGGCCGGGTCGGTGAACACTGAAGCTTTCTTT
j_gene: TRBJ2-5; v_gene: TRBV11-2; d_gene: TRBD2; abundance: -; CDR3aa: CASSPGWAGGFLASETQYF; CDR3nt: TGTGCCAGCAGCCCCGGGTGGGCGGGAGGTTTCTTGGCATCGGAGACCCAGTACTTC
j_gene: TRBJ1-6; v_gene: TRBV6-1; d_gene: TRBD1; abundance: -; CDR3aa: CATQDRDNSPLHF; CDR3nt: TGTGCCACCCAGGACAGGGATAATTCACCCCTCCACTTT
j_gene: TRBJ1-2; v_gene: TRBV29-1; d_gene: TRBD1; abundance: -; CDR3aa: CSAGTGQGSGYTF; CDR3nt: TGCAGCGCTGGCACGGGACAGGGGTCCGGCTACACCTTC
j_gene: TRBJ2-5; v_gene: TRBV6-5; d_gene: -; abundance: once; CDR3aa: CASSPTGGGGETQYF; CDR3nt: TGTGCCAGCAGCCCCACCGGGGGTGGGGGGGAGACCCAGTACTTC
j_gene: TRBJ1-5; v_gene: TRBV5-5; d_gene: -; abundance: -; CDR3aa: CASSLTGPPGNQPQHF; CDR3nt: TGTGCCAGCAGCTTGACGGGTCCTCCGGGCAATCAGCCCCAGCATTTT
j_gene: TRBJ2-3; v_gene: TRBV5-6; d_gene: -; abundance: -; CDR3aa: CASSLAGPTVEDTQYF; CDR3nt: TGTGCCAGCAGCTTGGCCGGGCCGACAGTCGAAGATACGCAGTATTTT
j_gene: TRBJ2-6; v_gene: TRBV11-2; d_gene: -; abundance: -; CDR3aa: CASSLDGGAGANVLTF; CDR3nt: TGTGCCAGCAGCTTAGACGGCGGGGCGGGGGCCAACGTCCTGACTTTC